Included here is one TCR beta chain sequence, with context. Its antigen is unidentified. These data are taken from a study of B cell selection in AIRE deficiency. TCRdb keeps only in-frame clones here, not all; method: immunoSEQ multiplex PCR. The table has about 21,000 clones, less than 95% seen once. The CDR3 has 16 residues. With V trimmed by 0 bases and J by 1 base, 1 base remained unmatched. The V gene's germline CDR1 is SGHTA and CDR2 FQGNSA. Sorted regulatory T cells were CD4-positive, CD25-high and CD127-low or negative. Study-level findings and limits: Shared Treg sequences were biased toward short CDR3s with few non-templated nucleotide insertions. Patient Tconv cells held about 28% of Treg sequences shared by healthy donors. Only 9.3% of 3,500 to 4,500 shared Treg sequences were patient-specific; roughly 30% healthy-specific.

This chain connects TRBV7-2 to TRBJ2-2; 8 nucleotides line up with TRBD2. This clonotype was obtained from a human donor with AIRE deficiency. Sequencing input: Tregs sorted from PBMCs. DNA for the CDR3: TGTGCCAGCAGCTTAGCTAGCGGGATGAACACCGGGGAGCTGTTTTTT. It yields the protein CASSLASGMNTGELFF. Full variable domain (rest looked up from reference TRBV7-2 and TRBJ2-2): GAGVSQSPSNKVTEKGKDVELRCDPISGHTALYWYRQSLGQGLEFLIYFQGNSAPDKSGLPSDRFSAERTGGSVSTLTIQRTQQEDSAVYLCASSLASGMNTGELFFGEGSRLTVL.